One and the same sample provided the 27 T cell receptor beta chains below, sequenced in a study of cytomegalovirus exposure and HLA in healthy donors. PCR primers comprised 60 Vbeta and 13 Jbeta primers. Profiling relied on immunoSEQ multiplex PCR, and the TCRdb table lists in-frame clones only, not all of them. The sample carries 150,000 or so clones, about 77% recorded once. The source material was PBMCs. All receptors come from a man aged 18 to 35 in good health and CMV-seropositive.

The chain carries TRBV28 and TRBJ2-7, with D perhaps TRBD1 (6 bases). Trimming removed 4 bases from V and 3 bases from J, with 10 bases in between. CDR1 is MDHEN and CDR2 is SYDVKM in the germline V gene. The CDR3 has 13 amino acids. The CDR3 coding sequence is TGTGCCAGCAGTTCTGGGGGCCTCTACGAGCAGTACTTC. It translates to CASSSGGLYEQYF. Full variable domain (remainder filled in from reference TRBV28 and TRBJ2-7): DVKVTQSSRYLVKRTGEKVFLECVQDMDHENMFWYRQDPGLGLRLIYFSYDVKMKEKGDIPEGYSVSREKKERFSLILESASTNQTSMYLCASSSGGLYEQYFGPGTRLTVT.

This clone showed up just once. The chain uses TRBV25-1 and TRBJ2-2, with a weak D call TRBD1 (6 bases). Per germline, CDR1 MGHDK and CDR2 SYGVNS. The CDR3 totals 15 residues. Trimming took off 8 bases at V and 2 bases at J, with 15 bases between the two ends. The CDR3 DNA reads as TGTGCCAGCGTTTACCGGGACACCAACACCGGGGAGCTGTTTTTT. Its translation is CASVYRDTNTGELFF.

The rearrangement joins TRBV6-1 to TRBJ1-5, with 7 nucleotides matching TRBD1. Germline assignment: CDR1 MNHNS and CDR2 SASEGT. The junction had 11 bases not matched to a gene; V was cut back by 6 bases and J by 6 bases. There are 15 residues in the CDR3. CDR3 coding DNA: TGTGCCAGCAGCCCAACGGAAGGGGGCGGTCAGCCCCAGCATTTT. Protein product: CASSPTEGGGQPQHF.

The chain links TRBV28 to TRBJ2-1; 10 bases map to TRBD2. Germline values: CDR1 MDHEN, CDR2 SYDVKM. There are 15 residues in the CDR3. The J segment lost 10 bases and the V segment lost 4 bases, leaving 10 bases of the junction unmatched. CDR3 protein: CASSSYLWTSGEQFF. For the CDR3, the DNA is TGTGCCAGCAGTTCCTACTTATGGACTAGCGGCGAGCAGTTCTTC.

This clone was observed once. This chain uses TRBV12-5 with TRBJ2-7, with D perhaps matching TRBD2 (5 bases). The CDR3 runs to 14 residues. Trimming took off 0 bases at V and 3 bases at J, with 9 bases between the two ends. In germline, CDR1 is LGHNT, CDR2 FRNRAP. In DNA, the CDR3 is TGTGCTAGTGGTTTGGTAGACGGGGACTACGAGCAGTACTTC. It is translated as CASGLVDGDYEQYF.

Within the sample, this clone is medium-sized. This rearrangement joins TRBV6-1 to TRBJ2-5; 9 positions agree with TRBD1. CDR1 is MNHNS and CDR2 is SASEGT in the germline V gene. The CDR3 has 13 amino acids. V dropped 8 bases and J dropped 3; count of bases not matched to a gene: 4. For the CDR3, the DNA is TGTGCCAGCTCGAGGACAGGGGAAGAGACCCAGTACTTC. It yields the protein CASSRTGEETQYF.

The chain recombines TRBV10-3 with TRBJ2-5; D may be TRBD2 (6 bases). Trimming took off 7 bases at V and 2 bases at J, with 14 bases between the two ends. Germline V gives CDR1 ENHRY, CDR2 SYGVKD. The CDR3 length is 14 residues. This CDR3 reads CAIKKWGDQETQYF. As DNA, the CDR3 is TGTGCCATCAAGAAGTGGGGGGATCAAGAGACCCAGTACTTC.

V gene TRBV6-5 combines with J gene TRBJ2-1, with D tentatively TRBD1 (6 bases). This CDR3 spans 15 amino acids. V lost 6 bases to trimming and J lost 7 bases, with 19 bases between them. Per germline, CDR1 MNHEY and CDR2 SVGAGI. CDR3 protein: CASRGESGGGNEQFF. The CDR3 DNA reads TGTGCCAGCAGGGGGGAGAGTGGGGGCGGGAATGAGCAGTTCTTC.

The CDR3 is CASRQLAGLTDTQYF. The CDR3 DNA is TGTGCCAGCAGGCAACTAGCGGGACTCACAGATACGCAGTATTTT. V gene TRBV6-1 combines with J gene TRBJ2-3, with 10 bases aligning to TRBD2. Trimming at V came to 6 bases and at J to 2 bases, leaving 5 bases not matched to a gene. CDR3 length equals 15 residues. CDR1 and CDR2 (germline): MNHNS, SASEGT.

This clone was counted only a few times. The chain joins TRBV5-1 to TRBJ2-1; D is perhaps TRBD1 (6 bases). This CDR3 is built from 15 residues. Germline V gene data show CDR1 as SGHRS and CDR2 as YFSETQ. Trimming pared 0 bases from V and 3 bases from J, leaving 10 bases between. This CDR3 is CASSLANRDYNEQFF. CDR3 coding DNA: TGCGCCAGCAGCTTGGCCAACAGGGACTACAATGAGCAGTTCTTC.

J is TRBJ2-7 and V is TRBV5-4, with 10 bases aligning to TRBD1. From germline, CDR1 is SGHNT and CDR2 YYREEE (reference sequence). CDR3 size: 15 residues. V dropped 0 bases and J dropped 7; count of bases not matched to a gene: 7. CDR3 in amino acids: CASSLGDRGIDEQYF. The CDR3 DNA reads TGTGCCAGCAGCTTGGGGGACAGGGGTATCGATGAGCAGTACTTC.

The V and J genes are TRBV7-8 and TRBJ2-5; 7 positions match TRBD2. CDR3 length: 16 amino acids. Germline V gene data show CDR1 as SGHVS and CDR2 as FQNEAQ. After removal of 6 bases from V and 0 bases from J, the junction contained 10 bases not matched to a gene. CDR3 sequence: CASRGLVGEYQETQYF. The CDR3 DNA reads as TGTGCCAGCAGAGGACTAGTGGGGGAGTACCAAGAGACCCAGTACTTC.

The chain couples TRBV27 to TRBJ2-5; D may be TRBD2 (7 bases). Germline V gives CDR1 MNHEY, CDR2 SMNVEV (reference sequence). Deletions cut 3 bases from V and 6 bases from J, with 11 bases between. CDR3 size: 13 residues. CDR3 protein: CASSLAGAQTQYF. In DNA, the CDR3 is TGTGCCAGCAGTTTGGCGGGGGCTCAGACCCAGTACTTC.

This clone was found a few times. The chain links TRBV5-5 to TRBJ2-2, with 7 positions matching TRBD2. This CDR3 has 16 residues. CDR1 is SGHKS, CDR2 YYEKEE, per germline (reference sequence). The J segment lost 1 base and the V segment lost 4 bases, leaving 7 bases of the junction unmatched. The CDR3 coding sequence is TGTGCCAGCAGCCCCCGGACTAGTATGAACACCGGGGAGCTGTTTTTT. This encodes CASSPRTSMNTGELFF. Full variable domain (missing parts from reference TRBV5-5 and TRBJ2-2): DAGVTQSPTHLIKTRGQQVTLRCSPISGHKSVSWYQQVLGQGPQFIFQYYEKEERGRGNFPDRFSARQFPNYSSELNVNALLLGDSALYLCASSPRTSMNTGELFFGEGSRLTVL.

The sample holds a few counts of this clone. The V gene is TRBV28, the J gene TRBJ1-5; D call uncertain. V was trimmed by 1 base and J by 6 bases, leaving 7 bases between them. CDR1 MDHEN and CDR2 SYDVKM come from the germline V gene. There are 13 residues in the CDR3. For the CDR3, the DNA is TGTGCCAGCAGTTTATCCATCAGTCAGCCCCAGCATTTT. It is translated as CASSLSISQPQHF. The complete variable domain, with remaining parts taken from reference TRBV28 and TRBJ1-5, reads DVKVTQSSRYLVKRTGEKVFLECVQDMDHENMFWYRQDPGLGLRLIYFSYDVKMKEKGDIPEGYSVSREKKERFSLILESASTNQTSMYLCASSLSISQPQHFGDGTRLSIL.

This clone was counted only a few times. The gene calls are TRBV4-2 and TRBJ2-3; D gene ambiguous. V gave up 2 bases and J gave up 0 bases, with 21 bases separating them. The CDR3 consists of 19 residues. Germline CDR1 reads LGHNA; CDR2 reads YNFKEQ. CDR3 nucleotide sequence: TGTGCCAGCAGCCAATTTGCGCCTTCCAATACTCCTAGCACAGATACGCAGTATTTT. This encodes CASSQFAPSNTPSTDTQYF.

This clone occurred a few times. The gene calls are TRBV6-4 and TRBJ1-5, with D possibly TRBD1 on 5 matching bases. Germline lookup yields CDR1 MRHNA and CDR2 SNTAGT. This CDR3 has 13 amino acids. Deletions cut 6 bases from V and 7 bases from J, with 13 bases between. The CDR3 region has the DNA TGTGCCAGCAGCGGGGGGTCGCCCCAGCCCCAGCATTTT. Its protein is CASSGGSPQPQHF.

The table lists this clone with a count of one. The chain uses TRBV5-6 and TRBJ2-7; TRBD1 matches at 8 bases. Germline V lookup: CDR1 SGHDT, CDR2 YYEEEE. The V and J ends lost 4 bases and 5 bases, in that order; junction bases with no gene match: 8. CDR3 length: 14 residues. The DNA of the CDR3 is TGTGCCAGCAGCCTTCAGGGGGCTCTCCACGAGCAGTACTTC. Translating it yields CASSLQGALHEQYF.

The rearrangement joins TRBV5-8 to TRBJ1-3; D unresolved. Trimming pared 0 bases from V and 2 bases from J, leaving 9 bases between. The germline CDR1 and CDR2 sequences are SGHTS and YDEGEE. The CDR3 covers 15 residues. The CDR3 protein is CASSLGWTAGNTIYF. The CDR3 nucleotides are TGTGCCAGCAGCTTGGGATGGACTGCTGGAAACACCATATATTTT.

V is TRBV1 and J is TRBJ2-2; the table calls TRBD1, which could not be checked here. TRBV1 constitutes a pseudogene. The CDR3 contains 15 residues. Here the CDR3 reads CTSSPGTGDTGELFF. CDR3 DNA: TGCACCAGCAGCCCAGGGACAGGCGACACCGGGGAGCTGTTTTTT.

There are a few counts of this clone. DNA for the CDR3: TGCGCCAGCAGCTCCCTTTCGGGGACTGAGGACACCTTC. This codes for CASSSLSGTEDTF. The chain combines TRBV5-1 with TRBJ1-2; D possibly corresponds to TRBD1 (5 bases). Germline-derived CDR1 and CDR2 are SGHRS and YFSETQ. The V end lost 3 bases, the J end lost 12 bases, and 18 bases lay between the germline ends. The CDR3 contains 13 residues. The full variable domain, with the rest looked up from reference TRBV5-1 and TRBJ1-2, is KAGVTQTPRYLIKTRGQQVTLSCSPISGHRSVSWYQQTPGQGLQFLFEYFSETQRNKGNFPGRFSGRQFSNSRSEMNVSTLELGDSALYLCASSSLSGTEDTFGSGTRLTVV.

V usage is TRBV5-1 and J usage is TRBJ1-1; D is possibly TRBD1 (5 bases). Germline CDR1 reads SGHRS; CDR2 reads YFSETQ. Trimming removed 3 bases at V and 8 bases at J, with 17 bases between. This CDR3 contains 14 residues. The CDR3, as DNA: TGCGCCAGCAGCTCGAGTGGGGCGGGGGTGGAAGCTTTCTTT. This codes for CASSSSGAGVEAFF.

The rearrangement links TRBV9 to TRBJ1-1; D not resolved. This CDR3 has 15 amino acids. Germline V gene data show CDR1 as SGDLS and CDR2 as YYNGEE. Trimming took 3 bases from V and 0 from J, leaving 12 bases between them. This chain's CDR3 is CASSALTTLNTEAFF. The CDR3 nucleotides read TGTGCCAGCAGCGCCCTGACTACATTGAACACTGAAGCTTTCTTT.

This sequence joins TRBV5-4 and TRBJ2-1, with D perhaps matching TRBD1 (7 bases). V was cut by 6 bases and J by 7 bases, with 17 bases left in between. The germline gives CDR1 SGHNT, CDR2 YYREEE (reference sequence). The CDR3 covers 14 residues. The CDR3: CASTEASGGNEQFF. The CDR3 nucleotides read TGTGCCAGCACCGAAGCCTCAGGGGGGAATGAGCAGTTCTTC.

This clone has more than one count but fewer than ten. The V call is TRBV27, the J call TRBJ2-3; 8 nucleotides match TRBD1. The CDR3 sequence is 22 residues long. Looked up from germline, CDR1 is MNHEY and CDR2 is SMNVEV (reference sequence). V lost 4 bases to trimming and J lost 0 bases; unmatched junction nucleotides: 24. The CDR3 reads CASSSRTGKIVGMGLSTDTQYF. The CDR3 bases are TGTGCCAGCAGTTCCCGGACAGGGAAGATTGTAGGCATGGGCCTTAGCACAGATACGCAGTATTTT.

This clone has a single count. The chain is built from TRBV6-5 and TRBJ2-3; D unresolved. This CDR3 comprises 15 residues. V lost 0 bases to trimming and J lost 4 bases, with 11 bases between them. Germline loops: CDR1 MNHEY, CDR2 SVGAGI. CDR3 in DNA: TGTGCCAGCAGTTACTCGGCCCTTCCCGCAGATACGCAGTATTTT. It translates to CASSYSALPADTQYF.

This rearrangement joins TRBV29-1 to TRBJ1-3, with unresolved D. From germline, CDR1 is SQVTM and CDR2 ANQGSEA. The germline V and J ends were trimmed by 6 bases and 2 bases, with 11 bases remaining between them. This CDR3 has 13 residues. The CDR3, as DNA: TGCAGCGTGGACTCACCCACTGGAAACACCATATATTTT. Protein sequence: CSVDSPTGNTIYF. Full variable domain (remainder filled in from reference TRBV29-1 and TRBJ1-3): SAVISQKPSRDICQRGTSLTIQCQVDSQVTMMFWYRQQPGQSLTLIATANQGSEATYESGFVIDKFPISRPNLTFSTLTVSNMSPEDSSIYLCSVDSPTGNTIYFGEGSWLTVV.